The sample holds many counts of the clone carrying this T cell receptor (beta chain). Its matching antigen is unknown. The length of the CDR3 is 13 residues. The germline V gene encodes CDR1 MNHEY and CDR2 SMNVEV (reference sequence). V gave up 6 bases and J gave up 4 bases; unmatched junction bases: 3. The data are from a study of T cells in Graves' hyperthyroidism and ophthalmopathy. The CDR3 regions of TCR beta were amplified from RNA transcripts. HTBI primers were employed in a first-round RT-PCR of the TCR CDR3. TCRdb itself ran the multiplex PCR reads through MiXCR, one entry per CDR3 protein. Here the sample spans more than 450,000 distinct CDR3 sequences, 14% being singletons. The study enrolled patients aged 18 to 65 with newly diagnosed hyperthyroidism of under 2 months' duration. Diagnoses used clinical symptoms, serum thyroxine and TRAb, thyroid ultrasound and orbital computed tomography.

Study-wide results and limits: Most clonotypes that expanded in the thyroid above 0.001 also showed up in blood.

The sequence came from a woman aged 40 to 50 with Graves' hyperthyroidism. The sequenced material came from blood. The genes are TRBV27 and TRBJ2-1, with 7 bases fitting TRBD2. CDR3 DNA: TGTGCCAGCAGGACTAGCACTTACAATGAGCAGTTCTTC. This translates into CASRTSTYNEQFF.